Shown below are 5 T cell receptor beta chains from a single sample sequenced in a study of blood T cell repertoires in COVID-19. Clones were read by immunoSEQ multiplex PCR, and TCRdb kept only the in-frame ones, dropping some. The repertoire consists of about 330,000 clones, with 80% to 90% occurring once and the leading ten covering less than 6.5%. The material sequenced was PBMCs or T cells enriched from blood (not recorded which). The source is a young man who had recovered from COVID-19.

This chain connects TRBV7-2 to TRBJ2-3, with TRBD2 matching 14 bases. Per the germline V gene, CDR1 is SGHTA and CDR2 is FQGNSA. J was trimmed by 7 bases and V by 5 bases; bases with no gene match: 14. The CDR3 runs 18 residues. This CDR3 is CASSPRTSGGSAVNTQYF. Here the CDR3 DNA reads TGTGCCAGCAGCCCGCGGACTAGCGGGGGGTCGGCCGTCAATACGCAGTATTTT.

The rearrangement uses TRBV5-5 and TRBJ1-1; tentatively, D is TRBD1 (5 bases). The CDR3 runs to 13 residues. Trimming took 0 bases from V and 4 from J, leaving 7 bases between them. The germline V gene has CDR1 SGHKS and CDR2 YYEKEE (reference sequence). The chain's CDR3 is CASSLDGGTEAFF. CDR3 DNA: TGTGCCAGCAGCTTGGACGGGGGCACTGAAGCTTTCTTT.

The chain recombines TRBV5-1 with TRBJ1-4; TRBD1 aligns across 8 bases. Germline V CDR1 and CDR2: SGHRS, YFSETQ. This CDR3 has 15 amino acids. The junction had 2 bases not matched to a gene; V was cut back by 4 bases and J by 0 bases. The CDR3 coding sequence is TGCGCCAGCAGCCCGGACAGGGCAACTAATGAAAAACTGTTTTTT. Its protein product is CASSPDRATNEKLFF.

This clone was found once. In DNA, the CDR3 is TGTGCCAGCAGTGACCCGACAGGGGGCGATTTCGTGAACACTGAAGCTTTCTTT. Translated: CASSDPTGGDFVNTEAFF. V and J are TRBV6-1 and TRBJ1-1; TRBD1 matches at 10 bases. The germline V gene encodes CDR1 MNHNS and CDR2 SASEGT. This CDR3 is 18 amino acids long. V trimming: 3 bases; J trimming: 0 bases; junction bases outside the gene matches: 10.

The rearrangement uses TRBV24-1 and TRBJ2-7, with TRBD2 identical over 7 bases. The CDR3 loop spans 13 amino acids. Germline trimming cut 4 bases from V and 2 bases from J; bases unmatched to any gene: 1. CDR1 and CDR2 from the germline V gene are KGHDR and SFDVKD. CDR3 protein: CATSERGTYEQYF. CDR3 coding DNA: TGTGCCACCAGTGAGCGGGGGACCTACGAGCAGTACTTC.